The 22 T cell receptor beta chains given below trace back to one sample, sequenced in a study of blood T cells in healthy people across ages. Together with a sample-barcoded 5' primer, a J-beta primer mix was included in a second PCR lasting roughly 6 to 12 cycles. TCRdb analysed the 5' RACE reads with MiXCR anew, one entry per CDR3 protein. The sample has nearly 800,000 distinct CDR3 sequences; 25% are singletons. The data also belong to a second study, concerning T cells of mothers and their children.

The specimen sequenced was blood. The receptors stem from a boy younger than 18 in good health.

This clonotype was counted once. One end of the junction varies from germline; a read error may be responsible. The rearrangement links TRBV4-1 to TRBJ1-4; the D is unclear. The CDR3 contains 14 residues. The germline V gene encodes CDR1 MGHRA and CDR2 YSYEKL. The CDR3, as DNA: TGCGCCAGCAGCCAGGGCCCGGGCGGTGAAAACCTGTTTTTT. Translating it yields CASSQGPGGENLFF.

The chain combines TRBV5-1 with TRBJ2-2, with D tentatively TRBD2 (5 bases). The CDR3 consists of 14 residues. Trimming took 2 bases from V and 4 from J, leaving 9 bases between them. From germline, CDR1 is SGHRS and CDR2 YFSETQ. The CDR3 here is CASSFEGPTGELFF. The CDR3 DNA sequence: TGCGCCAGCAGCTTCGAGGGTCCCACCGGGGAGCTGTTTTTT.

V gene TRBV4-3 combines with J gene TRBJ1-4; tentatively, D is TRBD1 (5 bases). V was pared by 4 bases and J by 7 bases, with 13 bases between. Germline V lookup: CDR1 LGHNA, CDR2 YSLEER. The CDR3 sequence is 14 residues long. CDR3 in amino acids: CASSPRRGGEKLFF. The CDR3 nucleotides read TGCGCCAGCAGCCCCCGACGGGGCGGTGAAAAACTGTTTTTT.

The genes are TRBV7-9 and TRBJ2-7; tentative D call: TRBD1 (6 bases). This CDR3 has 13 residues. Germline CDR1 is SEHNR and CDR2 is FQNEAQ (reference sequence). With 5 bases removed from V and 6 bases from J, the gap between germline ends came to 14 bases. The CDR3 loop reads CASSVGGYAEQYF. For the CDR3, the DNA is TGTGCCAGCAGCGTAGGGGGATATGCCGAGCAGTACTTC.

This clonotype has just a few counts. The rearrangement uses TRBV21-1 and TRBJ1-5; TRBD1 was called by the table and not checked on the DNA. TRBV21-1 is a recognized pseudogene. This CDR3 spans 17 amino acids. CDR3 bases: TGTGCCAGCAGCTGGGATAGACAGGTTCATAGCAATCAGCCCCAGCATTTT. Encoded protein: CASSWDRQVHSNQPQHF.

In this sample, this clonotype turned up a few times. V is TRBV4-2 and J is TRBJ2-1; 10 bases are shared with TRBD2. Germline CDR1 and CDR2: LGHNA and YNFKEQ. The V segment lost 3 bases and the J segment 3 bases; nucleotides outside the gene matches: 2. The CDR3 is made up of 15 amino acids. CDR3 DNA: TGTGCCAGCAGCCAGATAGCGGGAGGCTACAATGAGCAGTTCTTC. Residues: CASSQIAGGYNEQFF.

The chain combines TRBV18 with TRBJ1-1; 7 bases map to TRBD1. V trimming: 2 bases; J trimming: 1 base; junction bases outside the gene matches: 1. Germline-derived CDR1 and CDR2 are KGHSH and LQKENI. The CDR3 is 14 residues long. CDR3 in DNA: TGTGCCAGCTCACCAAAGGGGGCGAACACTGAAGCTTTCTTT. Translation: CASSPKGANTEAFF.

This clonotype appeared a few times. The chain employs TRBV28 and TRBJ1-2; D is unresolved. The CDR3 runs 13 residues. V was cut by 11 bases and J by 7 bases, with 20 bases left in between. In germline, CDR1 is MDHEN, CDR2 SYDVKM. The CDR3 is CAASLRRVLGYTF. Written as DNA, the CDR3 is TGTGCCGCCTCCCTCCGGCGTGTCCTTGGCTACACCTTC.

This clonotype showed up just a few times. The chain couples TRBV7-9 to TRBJ2-4; D is perhaps TRBD1 or TRBD2 (5 bases each). V lost 1 base to trimming and J lost 2 bases, with 9 bases between them. Germline lookup yields CDR1 SEHNR and CDR2 FQNEAQ (reference sequence). The CDR3 has 15 residues. The CDR3: CASSLVGDPKNIQYF. For the CDR3, the DNA is TGTGCCAGCAGCTTAGTTGGGGACCCCAAAAACATTCAGTACTTC.

This clonotype was detected a few times. This sequence joins TRBV28 and TRBJ1-4; perhaps TRBD1 as D (6 bases). CDR3 size: 15 residues. The germline V gene encodes CDR1 MDHEN and CDR2 SYDVKM. Trimming stripped 3 bases from V and 6 bases from J, with 14 bases between. The CDR3 nucleotides are TGTGCCAGCAGTTTCACGTGGCAGGGGCATGAAAAACTGTTTTTT. Amino acids: CASSFTWQGHEKLFF.

J is TRBJ1-1 and V is TRBV28; D may be TRBD1 (5 bases). Germline V CDR1 and CDR2: MDHEN, SYDVKM. The CDR3 sequence is 17 residues long. V lost 6 bases, J lost 3 bases, and 23 bases lay in between. The CDR3, as DNA: TGTGCCAGCAGGCAGGGAAGGCGGTTGCCTGGGGACACTGAAGCTTTCTTT. It translates to CASRQGRRLPGDTEAFF.

This clonotype was observed a few times. The rearrangement joins TRBV18 to TRBJ2-7; 13 nucleotides agree with TRBD2. Looked up from germline, CDR1 is KGHSH and CDR2 is LQKENI. V trimming: 2 bases; J trimming: 2 bases; junction bases outside the gene matches: 9. This CDR3 is 18 amino acids long. CDR3 in DNA: TGTGCCAGCTCACCATACTTAAGGACTAGCGGGAGTGCCTACGAGCAGTACTTC. Residues: CASSPYLRTSGSAYEQYF.

This clonotype was detected only a few times. The V call is TRBV6-5, the J call TRBJ2-7, with 11 positions matching TRBD2. This CDR3 has 17 residues. V shed 2 bases, J shed 4 bases, and the junction held 10 bases outside the gene matches. Per the germline V gene, CDR1 is MNHEY and CDR2 is SVGAGI. Here the CDR3 reads CASSYGQQTSGRYEQYF. CDR3 sequence (DNA): TGTGCCAGCAGTTACGGGCAACAAACTAGCGGGAGATACGAGCAGTACTTC.

V and J are TRBV4-3 and TRBJ2-6; the D is unclear. Germline V gives CDR1 LGHNA, CDR2 YSLEER. CDR3 length: 16 residues. The V end was cut by 1 base, the J end by 0 bases, with 7 bases between. CDR3 loop: CASSQASHSGANVLTF. In DNA form, the CDR3 reads TGCGCCAGCAGCCAAGCTTCGCACTCTGGGGCCAACGTCCTGACTTTC.

This clonotype was detected only a few times. This sequence joins TRBV5-1 and TRBJ1-2, with TRBD1 matching 8 bases. Germline V CDR1 and CDR2: SGHRS, YFSETQ. There are 12 residues in the CDR3. After removal of 3 bases from V and 13 bases from J, the junction contained 8 bases not matched to a gene. CDR3 loop: CASSSGGLFGTF. CDR3 DNA sequence: TGCGCCAGCAGCTCAGGGGGCCTTTTTGGCACCTTC.

The chain links TRBV7-6 to TRBJ2-5; a weak D match, TRBD2 (5 bases). The tail of the sequence fits TRBJ2-1 better, so the J call may be wrong. CDR1 and CDR2 from the germline V gene are SGHVS and FNYEAQ. This CDR3 spans 12 amino acids. The DNA of the CDR3 is TGTGCCAGCAGCGACTATAACTTTGAGCAGTTCTTC. Translation: CASSDYNFEQFF.

The chain carries TRBV7-2 and TRBJ2-5; D is ambiguous. The tail of the sequence fits TRBJ2-7 better, so the J call may be wrong. Germline values: CDR1 SGHTA, CDR2 FQGNSA. CDR3 length: 13 residues. CDR3 region: CASSLVSEYEQYF. CDR3 in DNA: TGTGCCAGCAGCTTAGTTTCTGAGTACGAGCAGTACTTC.

This chain uses TRBV20-1 with TRBJ2-7; D may be TRBD2 (6 bases). Germline CDR1 DFQATT, CDR2 SNEGSKA (reference sequence). This CDR3 has 13 residues. Trimming removed 3 bases from V and 4 bases from J, with 13 bases in between. CDR3 loop: CSARDGGGYEQYF. The CDR3 DNA follows: TGCAGTGCTAGGGACGGTGGGGGGTACGAGCAGTACTTC.

The chain is built from TRBV10-3 and TRBJ2-1; no definite D call. Germline-derived CDR1 and CDR2 are ENHRY and SYGVKD. CDR3 length equals 13 residues. V lost 2 bases, J lost 9 bases, and 11 bases lay in between. Here the CDR3 DNA reads TGTGCCATCAGTGAGCCGACGGGCAGTGAGCAGTTCTTC. It yields the protein CAISEPTGSEQFF.

As regards this clonotype: One end of the junction does not line up with germline, which may come from a read error. The chain combines TRBV7-2 with TRBJ2-2; D might be TRBD2 (6 bases). The CDR3 contains 16 residues. Per the germline V gene, CDR1 is SGHTA and CDR2 is FQGNSA. DNA for the CDR3: TGTGCCAGCAGCTTAGATTCCGGGAGAGGCACCGGGGAGCCGTTTTTT. Protein: CASSLDSGRGTGEPFF.

Comment on this clonotype: Lacking the conserved final phenylalanine or tryptophan, this CDR3 likely reflects a read error. V and J are TRBV6-5 and TRBJ2-5, with a tentative D call TRBD2 (7 bases). With the DNA end fitting TRBJ2-1 better, the J assignment may be wrong. The CDR3 is 11 residues long. Germline CDR1 reads MNHEY; CDR2 reads SVGAGI. CDR3 region: CASAGANEQFL. In DNA, the CDR3 is TGTGCCAGCGCGGGGGCCAATGAGCAGTTCCTC.

V and J are TRBV11-2 and TRBJ2-3; D gene unclear. CDR1 and CDR2 (germline): SGHAT, FQNNGV. The CDR3 runs to 15 residues. V gave up 0 bases and J gave up 0 bases, with 7 bases separating them. The CDR3 DNA sequence: TGTGCCAGCAGCTTAGACTTCCGTAGCACAGATACGCAGTATTTT. This codes for CASSLDFRSTDTQYF.